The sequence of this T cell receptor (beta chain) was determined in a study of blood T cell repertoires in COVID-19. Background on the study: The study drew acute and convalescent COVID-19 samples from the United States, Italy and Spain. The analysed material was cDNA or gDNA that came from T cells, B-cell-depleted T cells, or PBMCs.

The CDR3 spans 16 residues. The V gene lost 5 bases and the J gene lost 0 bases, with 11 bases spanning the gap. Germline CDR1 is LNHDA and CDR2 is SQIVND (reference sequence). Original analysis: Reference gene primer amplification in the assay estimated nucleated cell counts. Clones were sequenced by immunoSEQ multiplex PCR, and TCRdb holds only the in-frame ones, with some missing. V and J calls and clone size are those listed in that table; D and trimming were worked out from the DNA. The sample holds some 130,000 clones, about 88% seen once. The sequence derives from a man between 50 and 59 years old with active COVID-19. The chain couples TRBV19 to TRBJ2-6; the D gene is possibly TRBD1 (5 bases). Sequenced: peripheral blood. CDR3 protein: CASSYRFSSGANVLTF. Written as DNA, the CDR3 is TGTGCCAGTAGTTACAGGTTCAGCTCTGGGGCCAACGTCCTGACTTTC.